Below, one TCR beta chain is given with its context. The table came from immunoSEQ multiplex PCR; TCRdb's copy has only in-frame clones and leaves some out. The data contain about 140,000 clones, around 80% of them singletons. This record comes from a study of cytotoxic CD8 clonotypes in ibrutinib-treated CLL. With 2 bases removed from V and 3 bases from J, the gap between germline ends came to 10 bases. Looked up from germline, CDR1 is MNHNS and CDR2 is SASEGT. The length of the CDR3 is 14 residues. This receptor was identified in a human donor with chronic lymphocytic leukemia. The sample in question was PBMCs, obtained after 36 months of ibrutinib treatment. The chain combines TRBV6-1 with TRBJ1-1; possible D gene TRBD1, 5 bases. This CDR3 is CASSESGGDTEAFF. CDR3 bases: TGTGCCAGCAGTGAATCTGGGGGGGACACTGAAGCTTTCTTT.